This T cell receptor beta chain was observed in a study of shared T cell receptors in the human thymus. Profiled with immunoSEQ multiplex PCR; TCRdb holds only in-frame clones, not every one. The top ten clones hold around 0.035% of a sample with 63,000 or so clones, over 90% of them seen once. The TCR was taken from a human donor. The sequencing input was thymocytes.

CDR3 in amino acids: CASSLPGLGNQPQHF. The CDR3 DNA sequence: TGTGCCAGCAGTTTACCGGGTTTAGGCAATCAGCCCCAGCATTTT. This chain joins TRBV28 and TRBJ1-5; D ambiguous. V was pared by 2 bases and J by 2 bases, with 10 bases between. This CDR3 is built from 15 residues. Germline V gene data show CDR1 as MDHEN and CDR2 as SYDVKM.